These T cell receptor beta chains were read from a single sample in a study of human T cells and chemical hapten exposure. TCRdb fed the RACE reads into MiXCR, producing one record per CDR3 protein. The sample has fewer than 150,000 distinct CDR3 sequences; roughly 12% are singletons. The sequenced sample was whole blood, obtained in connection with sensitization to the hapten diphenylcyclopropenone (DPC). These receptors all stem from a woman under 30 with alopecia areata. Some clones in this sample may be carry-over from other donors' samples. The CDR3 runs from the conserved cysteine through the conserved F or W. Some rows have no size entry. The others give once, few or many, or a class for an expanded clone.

CASSPAGTPLYEQYF	TRBV6-2/TRBV6-3	few	TRBJ2-7
CASSIDGRNQPQHF	TRBV18	few	TRBJ1-5
CASSSGQGVGQYF	TRBV7-9	few	TRBJ2-7
CASGDTDTQYF	TRBV6-6	few	TRBJ2-3
CASSLAPVLSTDTQYF	TRBV7-8	many	TRBJ2-3
CASRALGALSTDTQYF	TRBV7-9	many	TRBJ2-3
CASSPGIPGLNYGYTF	TRBV5-5	few	TRBJ1-2
CASSTGPGTSAYNEQFF	TRBV7-3	many	TRBJ2-1
CASSLPGAITEAFF	TRBV7-9	.	TRBJ1-1
CASQAVEGTGELFF	TRBV18	few	TRBJ2-2